Presented here are 18 T cell receptor beta chains from one specimen sequenced in a study of cytomegalovirus exposure and HLA in healthy donors. PCR used 60 Vbeta primers and 13 Jbeta primers. Libraries were prepared by immunoSEQ multiplex PCR; TCRdb keeps only in-frame clonotypes and omits some of them. Of under 150,000 clones listed, around four fifths are singletons. The sequenced sample consisted of PBMCs. The receptor source for this set is a male donor in good health and CMV-seronegative.

V and J are TRBV2 and TRBJ2-3; 9 bases agree with TRBD2. Germline CDR1 is SNHLY and CDR2 is FYNNEI. The V gene end was trimmed by 2 bases and the J gene end by 1 base; junction bases not matched to a gene: 1. The CDR3 is 15 residues long. DNA of the CDR3: TGTGCCAGCAGTGAACAGCGGGGGGGCACAGATACGCAGTATTTT. It specifies CASSEQRGGTDTQYF.

The chain couples TRBV27 to TRBJ2-2; weak D call: TRBD1 (6 bases). The germline gives CDR1 MNHEY, CDR2 SMNVEV (reference sequence). The V gene lost 5 bases and the J gene lost 5 bases, with 12 bases spanning the gap. The CDR3 is made up of 14 amino acids. In DNA form, the CDR3 reads TGTGCCAGCAGTCAGACCGACAGGACCGGGGAGCTGTTTTTT. It codes for CASSQTDRTGELFF.

The chain is built from TRBV4-2 and TRBJ1-4; 12 bases agree with TRBD1. The germline gives CDR1 LGHNA, CDR2 YNFKEQ. V shed 0 bases and J 10 bases; nucleotides not matched to a gene: 6. This CDR3 contains 16 residues. CDR3 in DNA: TGTGCCAGCAGCCAAGATCGGGGACAGGGGGCAGGAAAACTGTTTTTT. It specifies CASSQDRGQGAGKLFF.

This chain links TRBV2 with TRBJ2-7, with 9 bases matching TRBD2. The CDR3 sequence is 14 residues long. Trimming at V came to 6 bases and at J to 0 bases, leaving 3 bases not matched to a gene. Germline values: CDR1 SNHLY, CDR2 FYNNEI. The CDR3 DNA reads TGTGCCAGCAGCCCTAGCGGGGTCTCCTACGAGCAGTACTTC. As protein: CASSPSGVSYEQYF.

The genes are TRBV13 and TRBJ2-1; possibly TRBD2 for D (5 bases). The CDR3 sequence is 15 residues long. V lost 6 bases, J lost 7 bases, and 19 bases lay in between. Germline V lookup: CDR1 PRHDT, CDR2 FYEKMQ (reference sequence). CDR3 in amino acids: CASSPLRARLNEQFF. DNA for the CDR3: TGTGCCAGCAGTCCCCTGCGGGCCCGCCTAAATGAGCAGTTCTTC.

This chain links TRBV18 with TRBJ1-1, with D possibly being TRBD1 (5 bases). This CDR3 has 13 residues. Germline loops: CDR1 KGHSH, CDR2 LQKENI. V lost 5 bases and J 0 bases, leaving 7 bases between the germline ends. In nucleotides, the CDR3 is TGTGCCAGCTCAGGGGGGGTGAACACTGAAGCTTTCTTT. It is translated as CASSGGVNTEAFF.

This sequence joins TRBV18 and TRBJ1-2, with 7 bases that match TRBD1. Germline CDR1 reads KGHSH; CDR2 reads LQKENI. The CDR3 is 14 residues long. V was pared by 4 bases and J by 2 bases, with 4 bases of the junction left unmatched. The CDR3 sequence is CASSRDSSNYGYTF. DNA for the CDR3: TGTGCCAGCTCACGGGACAGTTCGAACTATGGCTACACCTTC.

This chain joins TRBV7-9 and TRBJ2-1, with D unresolved. Germline CDR1 reads SEHNR; CDR2 reads FQNEAQ (reference sequence). Between the trimmed V and J ends, which lost 5 bases and 9 bases, there was a span of 8 bases. The CDR3 runs 11 residues. CDR3 in amino acids: CASSPLPEQFF. The CDR3 DNA is TGTGCCAGCAGCCCTCTCCCTGAGCAGTTCTTC.

The V call is TRBV6-5, the J call TRBJ1-2; D gene ambiguous. This CDR3 is 16 amino acids long. Germline V gives CDR1 MNHEY, CDR2 SVGAGI. V was cut by 2 bases and J by 2 bases, with 15 bases left in between. The CDR3 reads CASSYKSSGGNYGYTF. In DNA form, the CDR3 reads TGTGCCAGCAGTTACAAATCAAGTGGAGGGAACTATGGCTACACCTTC.

The rearrangement joins TRBV11-3 to TRBJ2-1, with 8 bases that match TRBD2. In germline, CDR1 is SGHNT, CDR2 YENEEA. The V gene end was trimmed by 4 bases and the J gene end by 0 bases; junction bases not matched to a gene: 11. There are 18 residues in the CDR3. The CDR3 nucleotides read TGTGCCAGCAGCTCAGAGCCTAGCGGGCCAAGCTCCTACAATGAGCAGTTCTTC. The encoded protein is CASSSEPSGPSSYNEQFF.

About this clone: The same CDR3 can be traced to other DNA sequences in this sample. This sequence joins TRBV4-2 and TRBJ2-7; 10 bases fit TRBD1. Trimming took 4 bases from V and 4 from J; bases not matched to a gene: 13. Germline V gives CDR1 LGHNA, CDR2 YNFKEQ. CDR3 size: 17 residues. DNA for the CDR3: TGTGCCAGCAGCCTGCTAAGGAGGGACAGGGGATCATACGAGCAGTACTTC. Residues: CASSLLRRDRGSYEQYF.

The CDR3, as DNA: TGTGCCAGCAGCCCATCAACCATTGGGACAGTGGGGGGAGGCTATGGCTACACCTTC. Protein sequence: CASSPSTIGTVGGGYGYTF. This sequence joins TRBV28 and TRBJ1-2; TRBD1 agrees at 7 bases. The CDR3 has 19 residues. CDR1 is MDHEN and CDR2 is SYDVKM in the germline V gene. The junction had 23 bases not matched to a gene; V was cut back by 6 bases and J by 4 bases.

The chain couples TRBV29-1 to TRBJ2-5, with 7 bases lining up with TRBD1. Germline loops: CDR1 SQVTM, CDR2 ANQGSEA. The J segment lost 4 bases and the V segment lost 1 base, leaving 0 bases of the junction unmatched. The CDR3 is 12 residues long. The CDR3 nucleotides read TGCAGCGTTGAAGGACAGGGAGAGACCCAGTACTTC. Its protein product is CSVEGQGETQYF.

J is TRBJ1-5 and V is TRBV5-1; 7 bases agree with TRBD1. The V segment lost 4 bases and the J segment 4 bases; nucleotides outside the gene matches: 8. The CDR3 consists of 15 residues. Germline V gene data show CDR1 as SGHRS and CDR2 as YFSETQ. The CDR3 DNA reads TGCGCCAGCAGCCCGGGGGACAGAAAAAATCAGCCCCAGCATTTT. Amino acids: CASSPGDRKNQPQHF. Variable domain in full (rest from reference TRBV5-1 and TRBJ1-5): KAGVTQTPRYLIKTRGQQVTLSCSPISGHRSVSWYQQTPGQGLQFLFEYFSETQRNKGNFPGRFSGRQFSNSRSEMNVSTLELGDSALYLCASSPGDRKNQPQHFGDGTRLSIL.

This chain links TRBV5-6 with TRBJ1-1, with 7 positions matching TRBD1. Germline CDR1 and CDR2: SGHDT and YYEEEE. V was pared by 0 bases and J by 0 bases, with 5 bases of the junction left unmatched. The CDR3 is made up of 16 amino acids. The CDR3 DNA reads TGTGCCAGCAGCTTGGCCGGACAGGCATTGAACACTGAAGCTTTCTTT. Residues: CASSLAGQALNTEAFF.

This chain links TRBV28 with TRBJ1-3, with 7 bases lining up with TRBD1. The germline gives CDR1 MDHEN, CDR2 SYDVKM. The CDR3 has 16 amino acids. V lost 6 bases to trimming and J lost 2 bases; unmatched junction nucleotides: 10. CDR3 sequence: CASSDPTGSTGNTIYF. The CDR3 region has the DNA TGTGCCAGCAGCGACCCGACAGGGTCAACTGGAAACACCATATATTTT.

This clone came up a few times. The chain carries TRBV4-2 and TRBJ1-2; 10 bases match TRBD1. V was clipped by 4 bases and J by 4 bases; unmatched bases: 9. Germline lookup yields CDR1 LGHNA and CDR2 YNFKEQ. CDR3 length: 16 amino acids. The CDR3 reads CASSPLGQGRIYGYTF. In DNA form, the CDR3 reads TGTGCCAGCAGCCCCTTGGGACAGGGGAGGATCTATGGCTACACCTTC.

The chain recombines TRBV4-1 with TRBJ1-3; the match to TRBD1 covers 7 bases. V was pared by 2 bases and J by 0 bases, with 13 bases of the junction left unmatched. The CDR3 has 19 residues. The germline V gene encodes CDR1 MGHRA and CDR2 YSYEKL. CDR3: CASSQNSIGQASSGNTIYF. The CDR3 DNA reads as TGCGCCAGCAGCCAAAACTCCATCGGACAGGCCAGCTCTGGAAACACCATATATTTT.